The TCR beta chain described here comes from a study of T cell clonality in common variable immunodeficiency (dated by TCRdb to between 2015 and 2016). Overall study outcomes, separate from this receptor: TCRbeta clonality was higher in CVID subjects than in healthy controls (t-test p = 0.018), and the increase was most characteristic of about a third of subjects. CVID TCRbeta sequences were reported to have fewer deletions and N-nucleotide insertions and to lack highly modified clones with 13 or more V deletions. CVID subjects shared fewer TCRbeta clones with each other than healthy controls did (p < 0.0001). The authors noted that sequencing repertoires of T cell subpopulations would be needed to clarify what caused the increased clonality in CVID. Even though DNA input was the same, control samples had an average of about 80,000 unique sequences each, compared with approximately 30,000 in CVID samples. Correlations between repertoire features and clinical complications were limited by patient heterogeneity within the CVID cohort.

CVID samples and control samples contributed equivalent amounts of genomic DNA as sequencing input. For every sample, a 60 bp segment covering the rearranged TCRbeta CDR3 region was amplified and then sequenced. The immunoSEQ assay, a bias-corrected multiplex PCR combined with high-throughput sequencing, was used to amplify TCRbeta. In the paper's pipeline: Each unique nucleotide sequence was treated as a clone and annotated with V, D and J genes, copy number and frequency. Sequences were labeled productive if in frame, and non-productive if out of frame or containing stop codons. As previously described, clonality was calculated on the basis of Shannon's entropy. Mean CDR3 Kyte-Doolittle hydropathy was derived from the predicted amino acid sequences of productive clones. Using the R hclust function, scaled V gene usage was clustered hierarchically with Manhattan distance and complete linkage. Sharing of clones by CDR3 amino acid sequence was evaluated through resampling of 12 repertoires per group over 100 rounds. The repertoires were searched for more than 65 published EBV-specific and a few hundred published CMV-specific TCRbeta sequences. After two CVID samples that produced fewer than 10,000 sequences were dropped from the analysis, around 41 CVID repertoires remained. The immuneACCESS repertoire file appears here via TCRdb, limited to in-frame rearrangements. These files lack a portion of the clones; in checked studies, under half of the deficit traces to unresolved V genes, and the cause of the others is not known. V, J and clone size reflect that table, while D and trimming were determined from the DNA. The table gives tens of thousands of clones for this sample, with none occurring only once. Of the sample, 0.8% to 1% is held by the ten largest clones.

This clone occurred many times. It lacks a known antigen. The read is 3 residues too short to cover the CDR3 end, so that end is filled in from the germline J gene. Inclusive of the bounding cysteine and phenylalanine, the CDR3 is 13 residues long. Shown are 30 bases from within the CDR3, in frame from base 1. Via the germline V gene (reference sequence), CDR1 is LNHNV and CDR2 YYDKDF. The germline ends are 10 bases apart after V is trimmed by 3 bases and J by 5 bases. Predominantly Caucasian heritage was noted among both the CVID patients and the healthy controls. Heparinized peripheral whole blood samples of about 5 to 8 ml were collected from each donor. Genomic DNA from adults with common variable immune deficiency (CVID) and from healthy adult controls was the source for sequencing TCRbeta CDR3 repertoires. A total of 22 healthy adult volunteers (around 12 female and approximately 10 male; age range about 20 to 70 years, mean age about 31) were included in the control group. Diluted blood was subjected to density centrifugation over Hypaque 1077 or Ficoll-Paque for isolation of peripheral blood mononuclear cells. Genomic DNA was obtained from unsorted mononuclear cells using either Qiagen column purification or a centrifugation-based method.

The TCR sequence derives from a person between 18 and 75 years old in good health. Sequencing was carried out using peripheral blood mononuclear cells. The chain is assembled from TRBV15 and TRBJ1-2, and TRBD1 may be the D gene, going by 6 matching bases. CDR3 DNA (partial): TGTGCCACCAGCAGGGGACAAATTTATGGC. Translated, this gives CATSRGQIYG. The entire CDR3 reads CATSRGQIYGYTF.